The rows below give T cell receptor beta chains drawn from one sample of a study of identical twins. TCRdb reanalysed the 5' RACE reads using MiXCR and keeps one entry per CDR3 protein. Of about 280,000 distinct CDR3 sequences listed, roughly 8.6% were seen once; the top ten hold roughly 2%. The sample also formed part of further work on yellow fever vaccine responses in identical twins.

Sequencing was performed on memory (CD45RO+) T cells sorted from blood. These receptors were taken from a woman in her late teens or twenties in good health. The CDR3 runs from the conserved cysteine through the conserved F or W. Fields, in order: J gene, clone size, D gene, V gene, CDR3 DNA, CDR3 protein. A D gene is named only where the DNA matches it firmly. The size of a clone is reported for some rows only, either as once, few or many, or as a class for expanded clones.

TRBJ2-2 - - TRBV13 TGTGCCAGCAGCACCAACAGGGGGGAGCTGTTTTTT CASSTNRGELFF
TRBJ2-2 few TRBD1 TRBV6-1 TGTGCCAGCACACAGCGTGGGTCAGGGGGTACCGGGGAGCTGTTTTTT CASTQRGSGGTGELFF
TRBJ1-6 - TRBD1 TRBV27 TGTGCCAGCAGTTTATCACGTCGGACAGGGGCCTCACCCCTCCACTTT CASSLSRRTGASPLHF
TRBJ2-7 few - TRBV6-1 TGTGCCAGCAGTGAACGGGGGCCCTACGAGCAGTACTTC CASSERGPYEQYF
TRBJ1-1 many TRBD1 TRBV6-6 TGTGCCAGCAGGTCCGACAGGGTGGCTGAAGCTTTCTTT CASRSDRVAEAFF
TRBJ1-6 few - TRBV6-1 TGTGCCAGCAGTGGGGTGGGAATTGAGAATTCACCCCTCCACTTT CASSGVGIENSPLHF
TRBJ2-1 - - TRBV5-1 TGCGCCAGCACCACCGAGGGGGGGACGCTTTACAATGAGCAGTTCTTC CASTTEGGTLYNEQFF
TRBJ2-1 - - TRBV11-2 TGTGCCAGCAGCTTCCCGACCTCCCGGGATGAGCAGTTCTTC CASSFPTSRDEQFF
TRBJ2-2 - - TRBV5-6 TGTGCCAGCAGCCGGGGACCAAACACCGGGGAGCTGTTTTTT CASSRGPNTGELFF
TRBJ2-1 few TRBD2 TRBV10-3 TGTGCCATCAGTGAGAAGAGCGGGGGCCCCAATGAGCAGTTCTTC CAISEKSGGPNEQFF
TRBJ2-7 many - TRBV5-1 TGCGCCAGCAGCCCAGAGAGGGATGGGAACGAGCAGTACTTC CASSPERDGNEQYF
TRBJ2-7 few - TRBV3-1 TGTGCCAGCAGCAGGGGTGAGAATAGCGCCATAAACGGGTACGAGCAGTACTTC CASSRGENSAINGYEQYF
TRBJ2-7 few TRBD2 TRBV6-6 TGTGCCAGCGGGGCTAGCGGGAACTGGGAGCAGTACTTC CASGASGNWEQYF
TRBJ1-4 - - TRBV19 TGTGCCAGTAGTATGGGGCAGGGAAATGAAAAACTGTTTTTT CASSMGQGNEKLFF
TRBJ2-6 - - TRBV18 TGTGCCAGCTCACCCGGGTCCTTAAACTCTGGGGCCAACGTCCTGACTTTC CASSPGSLNSGANVLTF
TRBJ2-1 many TRBD1 TRBV7-9 TGTGCCAGCAGCTTAGTAGGGGGACAGGGCTACAATGAGCAGTTCTTC CASSLVGGQGYNEQFF
TRBJ1-2 few TRBD1 TRBV2 TGTGCCAGCAGTGCAGGGGGCCGAGGCTACACCTTC CASSAGGRGYTF
TRBJ1-4 - TRBD1 TRBV5-1 TGCGCCAGCAGCCCGGGACAGTTTAATGAAAAACTGTTTTTT CASSPGQFNEKLFF
TRBJ1-2 many - TRBV10-2 TGCGCCAGCAGTGAGGGGGCCTCACCTCGAGGAGGCTACACCTTC CASSEGASPRGGYTF
TRBJ2-3 - - TRBV7-9 TGTGCCAGCAGCTGGACGGCAGATACGCAGTATTTT CASSWTADTQYF
TRBJ1-1 - TRBD1 TRBV28 TGTGCCAGCAGTGCGACAGGGTTGGGGGACACTGAAGCTTTCTTT CASSATGLGDTEAFF
TRBJ2-7 many - TRBV20-1 TGCAGTGCTAGGCGGGACTCCTACGAGCAGTACTTC CSARRDSYEQYF
TRBJ2-7 few - TRBV11-2 TGTGCCAGCACCCAAGGGCCGTCCCGCGAGCAGTACTTC CASTQGPSREQYF